The 26 T cell receptor beta chains in this list originate from one sample, sequenced in a study of blood T cell repertoires in COVID-19. Here immunoSEQ multiplex PCR was the method, and the copy in TCRdb shows in-frame clones only, minus some. The data contain about 210,000 clones, 80% to 90% of them singletons. Sequenced sample: peripheral blood. Source of these receptors: a woman aged 45-65 years with acute or convalescent COVID-19.

The V and J genes are TRBV5-4 and TRBJ2-3, with TRBD2 matching over 7 bases. V gave up 0 bases and J gave up 0 bases; unmatched junction bases: 10. The CDR3 sequence is 18 residues long. The germline CDR1 and CDR2 sequences are SGHNT and YYREEE (reference sequence). The CDR3 DNA sequence: TGTGCCAGCAGCTTGGGTCTAGCGGCCCGTGCTAGCACAGATACGCAGTATTTT. Protein sequence: CASSLGLAARASTDTQYF.

This clone was seen once. The sample has other DNA sequences that encode this CDR3 too. The DNA for the CDR3 is TGTGCCAGCAGCGTAGCAGGGGGCCAAGAGACCCAGTACTTC. Translated: CASSVAGGQETQYF. The chain joins TRBV9 to TRBJ2-5, with 7 bases that match TRBD1. CDR3 length equals 14 residues. Losses at the gene ends were 0 bases for V and 1 base for J; bases not matched to a gene: 0. Germline lookup yields CDR1 SGDLS and CDR2 YYNGEE. Full variable domain (outside the CDR3, taken from reference TRBV9 and TRBJ2-5): DSGVTQTPKHLITATGQRVTLRCSPRSGDLSVYWYQQSLDQGLQFLIQYYNGEERAKGNILERFSAQQFPDLHSELNLSSLELGDSALYFCASSVAGGQETQYFGPGTRLLVL.

The chain links TRBV3-1 (or the pseudogene TRBV3-2) to TRBJ2-4; D possibly corresponds to TRBD2 (5 bases). The CDR3 has 14 residues. With 4 bases removed from V and 5 bases from J, the gap between germline ends came to 12 bases. Germline CDR1 LGHDT, CDR2 YNNKEL (reference sequence). CDR3 amino acids: CASSPRGGENIQYF. The CDR3 coding sequence is TGTGCCAGCAGCCCCCGGGGTGGGGAAAACATTCAGTACTTC.

The genes are TRBV28 and TRBJ2-7, with 7 positions matching TRBD1. The length of the CDR3 is 14 residues. In germline, CDR1 is MDHEN, CDR2 SYDVKM. Trimming removed 5 bases from V and 3 bases from J; junction bases left unmatched: 7. This CDR3 reads CASSPPAGGYEQYF. The DNA of the CDR3 is TGTGCCAGCAGTCCCCCAGCAGGGGGCTACGAGCAGTACTTC.

This sequence joins TRBV24-1 and TRBJ1-4; no clear D. Germline V gives CDR1 KGHDR, CDR2 SFDVKD. Deletions cut 9 bases from V and 6 bases from J, with 16 bases between. The CDR3 totals 14 residues. CDR3 amino acids: CATASSRAHEKLFF. CDR3 sequence (DNA): TGTGCCACCGCTTCGAGCCGTGCCCATGAAAAACTGTTTTTT.

V gene TRBV11-2 combines with J gene TRBJ1-2, with TRBD1 matching over 9 bases. Per the germline V gene, CDR1 is SGHAT and CDR2 is FQNNGV. After removal of 2 bases from V and 6 bases from J, the junction contained 4 bases not matched to a gene. This CDR3 contains 14 residues. The CDR3 is CASSLPGQGHGYTF. The DNA for the CDR3 is TGTGCCAGCAGCTTACCGGGACAGGGTCATGGCTACACCTTC.

The rearrangement links TRBV7-3 to TRBJ1-1, with 10 bases matching TRBD1. The CDR3 consists of 15 residues. Germline V gene data show CDR1 as SGHTA and CDR2 as FQGTGA. V was clipped by 5 bases and J by 2 bases; unmatched bases: 5. This CDR3 is CASSPRQGANTEAFF. The CDR3 nucleotides are TGTGCCAGCAGCCCCCGACAGGGGGCCAACACTGAAGCTTTCTTT.

This clone has only one observation. The chain carries TRBV19 and TRBJ1-2; 7 nucleotides line up with TRBD1. This CDR3 has 14 amino acids. Trimming took 5 bases from V and 0 from J; bases not matched to a gene: 3. Germline values: CDR1 LNHDA, CDR2 SQIVND (reference sequence). CDR3 sequence reads: CASSDRVSNYGYTF. DNA of the CDR3: TGTGCCAGTAGTGACAGGGTTTCTAACTATGGCTACACCTTC.

The chain links TRBV5-1 to TRBJ2-7; 15 nucleotides agree with TRBD2. J was trimmed by 3 bases and V by 2 bases; bases with no gene match: 12. Germline loops: CDR1 SGHRS, CDR2 YFSETQ. The CDR3 is 19 amino acids. The CDR3 nucleotides are TGCGCCAGCAGCTTAATGGCGCGGACTAGCGGGAGGGACAGCTACGAGCAGTACTTC. This translates into CASSLMARTSGRDSYEQYF. The whole variable domain, remainder taken from reference TRBV5-1 and TRBJ2-7, is KAGVTQTPRYLIKTRGQQVTLSCSPISGHRSVSWYQQTPGQGLQFLFEYFSETQRNKGNFPGRFSGRQFSNSRSEMNVSTLELGDSALYLCASSLMARTSGRDSYEQYFGPGTRLTVT.

The gene calls are TRBV24-1 and TRBJ2-3, with D maybe TRBD2 (6 bases). Germline-derived CDR1 and CDR2 are KGHDR and SFDVKD. Trimming took off 3 bases at V and 0 bases at J, with 15 bases between the two ends. The length of the CDR3 is 17 residues. CDR3 amino acids: CATSDDYSGRSTDTQYF. The CDR3 DNA is TGTGCCACCAGTGATGATTATAGCGGTCGGAGCACAGATACGCAGTATTTT.

This sequence joins TRBV9 and TRBJ1-1; 7 bases fit TRBD1. The junction had 5 bases not matched to a gene; V was cut back by 0 bases and J by 0 bases. The CDR3 runs 16 residues. The germline V gene encodes CDR1 SGDLS and CDR2 YYNGEE. The chain's CDR3 is CASSVGGGLMNTEAFF. As DNA, the CDR3 is TGTGCCAGCAGCGTAGGAGGGGGCCTCATGAACACTGAAGCTTTCTTT. The entire variable domain, with the rest obtained from reference TRBV9 and TRBJ1-1, is as follows: DSGVTQTPKHLITATGQRVTLRCSPRSGDLSVYWYQQSLDQGLQFLIQYYNGEERAKGNILERFSAQQFPDLHSELNLSSLELGDSALYFCASSVGGGLMNTEAFFGQGTRLTVV.

The genes are TRBV12-5 and TRBJ2-5; 14 nucleotides line up with TRBD2. Looked up from germline, CDR1 is LGHNT and CDR2 is FRNRAP. V lost 6 bases and J lost 4; bases outside the gene matches: 13. There are 18 residues in the CDR3. The CDR3 DNA is TGTGCTAGTGGCCCCACGACTAGCGGGAGGGCCGTGGGAGAGACCCAGTACTTC. This sequence encodes CASGPTTSGRAVGETQYF.

V is TRBV18 and J is TRBJ2-7, with TRBD2 identical over 7 bases. Trimming removed 6 bases from V and 2 bases from J; junction bases left unmatched: 10. Germline CDR1 reads KGHSH; CDR2 reads LQKENI. The CDR3 runs to 15 residues. Written as DNA, the CDR3 is TGTGCCAGCTCCACTATTAGCGGGTCAACCTACGAGCAGTACTTC. Residues: CASSTISGSTYEQYF.

The CDR3 reads CASRQGAVDIQYF. The CDR3 region has the DNA TGTGCTAGCAGACAGGGGGCGGTGGACATTCAGTACTTC. This chain connects TRBV12-5 to TRBJ2-4, with TRBD1 identical over 10 bases. The V and J ends lost 9 bases and 8 bases, in that order; junction bases with no gene match: 7. The germline V gene has CDR1 LGHNT and CDR2 FRNRAP. The CDR3 contains 13 residues.

V is TRBV5-1 and J is TRBJ2-2; TRBD1 might be the D (5 bases). Trimming took off 5 bases at V and 6 bases at J, with 14 bases between the two ends. CDR1 and CDR2 (germline): SGHRS, YFSETQ. The CDR3 covers 14 residues. The CDR3 DNA is TGCGCCAGCAGTCAGTATGGGGCCCCCGGGGAGCTGTTTTTT. This codes for CASSQYGAPGELFF.

The chain couples TRBV4-2 to TRBJ1-5, with D possibly matching TRBD1 (6 bases). The CDR3 contains 18 residues. Germline V lookup: CDR1 LGHNA, CDR2 YNFKEQ. V was shortened by 0 bases and J by 3 bases, with 18 bases between the two germline ends. The CDR3 region has the DNA TGTGCCAGCAGCCAAGATTTTGGAACGGACAGAATCAATCAGCCCCAGCATTTT. Protein product: CASSQDFGTDRINQPQHF.

The gene calls are TRBV6-5 and TRBJ1-1; no clear D. The CDR3 sequence is 11 residues long. CDR1 and CDR2 (germline): MNHEY, SVGAGI. Trimming removed 7 bases at V and 11 bases at J, with 14 bases between. Here the CDR3 reads CASTMGRRAFF. The CDR3 DNA reads TGTGCCAGCACCATGGGCCGTCGGGCTTTCTTT.

The chain has TRBV28 and TRBJ1-1; 9 nucleotides line up with TRBD1. The CDR3 has 15 residues. Germline CDR1 is MDHEN and CDR2 is SYDVKM. J lost 5 bases, V lost 4 bases, and 8 bases had no gene match. CDR3 residues: CASSYMTGGRTEAFF. The CDR3, as DNA: TGTGCCAGCAGTTATATGACAGGGGGGAGGACTGAAGCTTTCTTT.

The chain combines TRBV11-2 with TRBJ2-1; 12 nucleotides match TRBD2. Looked up from germline, CDR1 is SGHAT and CDR2 is FQNNGV. V trimming: 3 bases; J trimming: 4 bases; junction bases outside the gene matches: 7. The CDR3 totals 17 residues. The CDR3 reads CASSFRLAGVSYNEQFF. The CDR3 DNA follows: TGTGCCAGCAGCTTCCGACTAGCGGGAGTATCTTACAATGAGCAGTTCTTC.

This sequence joins TRBV10-1 and TRBJ2-3, with 7 positions matching TRBD2. The CDR3 totals 17 residues. Germline trimming cut 3 bases from V and 1 base from J; bases unmatched to any gene: 10. Germline-derived CDR1 and CDR2 are WNHNN and SYGVQD (reference sequence). The CDR3 DNA reads as TGCGCCAGCAGTGACGGTCTCGCGGGAGATGGCACAGATACGCAGTATTTT. This gives the protein CASSDGLAGDGTDTQYF.

The chain employs TRBV5-6 and TRBJ2-1; D is perhaps TRBD2 (6 bases). The ends were cut back, 2 bases at V and 4 bases at J, with 7 bases in the middle. Germline CDR1 is SGHDT and CDR2 is YYEEEE. The CDR3 loop spans 13 amino acids. For the CDR3, the DNA is TGTGCCAGCAGCTTAGGAGGGTACAATGAGCAGTTCTTC. Its protein is CASSLGGYNEQFF.

The genes are TRBV5-8 and TRBJ2-3; 7 nucleotides line up with TRBD2. The germline gives CDR1 SGHTS, CDR2 YDEGEE. The V gene end was trimmed by 4 bases and the J gene end by 3 bases; junction bases not matched to a gene: 5. There are 14 residues in the CDR3. CDR3 in amino acids: CASSPLRETDTQYF. CDR3 nucleotide sequence: TGTGCCAGCAGCCCCCTGCGGGAGACAGATACGCAGTATTTT.

The rearrangement uses TRBV16 and TRBJ2-7; the D gene is possibly TRBD2 (5 bases). The V gene's germline CDR1 is KGHSY and CDR2 FQNENV. The V end was cut by 3 bases, the J end by 5 bases, with 20 bases between. This CDR3 has 16 residues. The CDR3 DNA reads as TGTGCCAGCAGCCATCCCCCCGGACGGGGATCGAACGAGCAGTACTTC. Translated: CASSHPPGRGSNEQYF. The variable domain in full, completed from reference TRBV16 and TRBJ2-7, reads GEEVAQTPKHLVRGEGQKAKLYCAPIKGHSYVFWYQQVLKNEFKFLISFQNENVFDETGMPKERFSAKCLPNSPCSLEIQATKLEDSAVYFCASSHPPGRGSNEQYFGPGTRLTVT.

This chain joins TRBV18 and TRBJ2-1; possible D gene TRBD2, 5 bases. The CDR3 extends over 17 amino acids. The germline V and J ends were trimmed by 3 bases and 0 bases, with 15 bases remaining between them. From germline, CDR1 is KGHSH and CDR2 LQKENI. CDR3 nucleotides: TGTGCCAGCTCACCGTACCCCAGCGGTAGCTCCTACAATGAGCAGTTCTTC. It is translated as CASSPYPSGSSYNEQFF.

The genes are TRBV6-2 or TRBV6-3 and TRBJ2-2; D possibly corresponds to TRBD2 (7 bases). This CDR3 is built from 17 residues. The V end was cut by 5 bases, the J end by 3 bases, with 19 bases between. Germline V gene lookup returns CDR1 MNHEY and CDR2 SVGEGT. The CDR3 here is CASSDRNRGADTGELFF. Written as DNA, the CDR3 is TGTGCCAGCAGTGACCGTAATCGGGGGGCAGACACCGGGGAGCTGTTTTTT.

The chain couples TRBV5-1 to TRBJ1-1; no firm D call. CDR1 and CDR2 from the germline V gene are SGHRS and YFSETQ. The CDR3 spans 15 residues. V gave up 0 bases and J gave up 5 bases, with 14 bases separating them. The CDR3 spells CASSLGAPAGTEAFF. The CDR3, as DNA: TGCGCCAGCAGCTTGGGGGCTCCGGCGGGGACTGAAGCTTTCTTT.